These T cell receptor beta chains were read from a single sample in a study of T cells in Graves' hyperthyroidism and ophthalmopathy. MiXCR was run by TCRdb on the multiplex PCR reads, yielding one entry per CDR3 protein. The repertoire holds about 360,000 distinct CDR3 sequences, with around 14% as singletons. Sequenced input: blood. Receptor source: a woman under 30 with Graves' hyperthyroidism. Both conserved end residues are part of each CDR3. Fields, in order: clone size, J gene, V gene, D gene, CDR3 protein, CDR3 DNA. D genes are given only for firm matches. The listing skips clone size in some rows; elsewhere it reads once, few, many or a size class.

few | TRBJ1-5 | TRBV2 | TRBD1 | CASRAGQSNQPQHF | TGTGCCAGCAGGGCGGGACAGAGCAATCAGCCCCAGCATTTT
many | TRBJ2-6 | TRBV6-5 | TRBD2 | CASSYYVGLAGSSGANVLTF | TGTGCCAGCAGTTACTACGTTGGTCTAGCGGGGTCCTCTGGGGCCAACGTCCTGACTTTC
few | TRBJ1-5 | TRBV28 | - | CASSLGAQPQHF | TGTGCCAGCAGTCTGGGGGCTCAGCCCCAGCATTTT
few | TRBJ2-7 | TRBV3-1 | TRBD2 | CASSHASTTSGVRHEQYF | TGTGCCAGCAGCCATGCATCTACGACTAGCGGGGTCCGTCACGAGCAGTACTTC
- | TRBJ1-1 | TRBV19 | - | CASSKNTEAFF | TGTGCCAGTAGTAAGAACACTGAAGCTTTCTTT
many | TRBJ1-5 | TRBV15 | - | CATSRDLGSNQPQHF | TGTGCCACCAGCAGAGATTTAGGCAGCAATCAGCCCCAGCATTTT
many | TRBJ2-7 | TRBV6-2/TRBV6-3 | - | CASSYSWWEQYF | TGTGCCAGCAGTTACTCCTGGTGGGAGCAGTACTTC
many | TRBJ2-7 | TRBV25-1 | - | CASSEAQAYSYEQYF | TGTGCCAGCAGTGAAGCCCAGGCTTACTCCTACGAGCAGTACTTC
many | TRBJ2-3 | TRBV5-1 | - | CASSVGDHPSTDTQYF | TGCGCCAGCAGCGTGGGGGACCACCCAAGCACAGATACGCAGTATTTT
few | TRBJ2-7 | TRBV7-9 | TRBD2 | CASSPAGTSGRAPYEQYF | TGTGCCAGCAGCCCTGCTGGGACTAGCGGGAGGGCCCCCTACGAGCAGTACTTC
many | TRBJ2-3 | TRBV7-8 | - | CASREEGTTDTQYF | TGTGCCAGCCGGGAAGAGGGTACGACAGATACGCAGTATTTT
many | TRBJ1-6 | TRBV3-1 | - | CASSQEQGNSPLHF | TGTGCCAGCAGCCAAGAGCAGGGGAATTCACCCCTCCACTTT
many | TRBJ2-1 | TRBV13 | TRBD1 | CASTRQGAVGNEQFF | TGTGCCAGTACCCGACAGGGGGCGGTGGGCAATGAGCAGTTCTTC
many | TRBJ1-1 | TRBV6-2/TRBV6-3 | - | CASSTPRWQLNTEAFF | TGTGCCAGCAGCACCCCTCGGTGGCAGTTAAACACTGAAGCTTTCTTT
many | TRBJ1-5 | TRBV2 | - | CASSATNQPQHF | TGTGCCAGCAGTGCTACCAATCAGCCCCAGCATTTT
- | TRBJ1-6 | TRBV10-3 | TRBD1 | CAIGQGRSPLHF | TGTGCCATCGGACAGGGGAGGTCACCCCTCCACTTT
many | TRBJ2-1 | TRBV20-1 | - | CSATKPPSGNEQFF | TGCAGTGCTACAAAACCCCCTTCAGGCAATGAGCAGTTCTTC
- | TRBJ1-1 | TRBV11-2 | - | CASSLSAADTHEAFF | TGTGCCAGCAGCTTATCGGCGGCGGACACGCACGAAGCTTTCTTT
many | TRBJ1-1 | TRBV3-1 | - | CASSQDGGFPNTEAFF | TGTGCCAGCAGCCAAGATGGAGGGTTTCCCAACACTGAAGCTTTCTTT
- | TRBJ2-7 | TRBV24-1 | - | CATSDSGEQYF | TGTGCCACCAGTGATTCGGGGGAGCAGTACTTC
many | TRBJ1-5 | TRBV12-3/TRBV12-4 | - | CASSPTNDQPQHF | TGTGCCAGCAGCCCGACGAACGATCAGCCCCAGCATTTT
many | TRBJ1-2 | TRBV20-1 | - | CSVRTGGYGYTF | TGCAGTGTTAGGACGGGGGGGTATGGCTACACCTTC
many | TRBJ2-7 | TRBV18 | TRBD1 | CASSPTGTAPVEQYF | TGTGCCAGCTCACCAACCGGGACAGCGCCCGTAGAGCAGTACTTC
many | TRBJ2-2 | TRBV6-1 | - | CATRSERLGTGELFF | TGTGCCACGCGCTCGGAAAGGTTGGGCACCGGGGAGCTGTTTTTT
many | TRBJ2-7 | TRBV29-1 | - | CSGGWGRSSYEQYF | TGCAGCGGAGGGTGGGGCCGAAGCTCCTACGAGCAGTACTTC
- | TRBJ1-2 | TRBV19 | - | CASRLQAKGGYTF | TGTGCCAGTAGATTGCAGGCCAAAGGCGGCTACACCTTC
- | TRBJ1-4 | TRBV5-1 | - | CASSLERAGSTNEKLFF | TGCGCCAGCAGCTTGGAGAGGGCAGGGTCAACTAATGAAAAACTGTTTTTT
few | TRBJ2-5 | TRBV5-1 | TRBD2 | CASQIPAGEETQYF | TGCGCCAGCCAAATTCCGGCGGGGGAAGAGACCCAGTACTTC
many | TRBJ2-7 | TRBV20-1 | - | CSARDPGRAGSYEQYF | TGCAGTGCTAGAGACCCCGGTCGCGCGGGCTCCTACGAGCAGTACTTC
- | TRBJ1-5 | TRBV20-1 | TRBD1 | CSARPVTGNNQPQHF | TGCAGTGCTAGACCAGTGACAGGGAACAATCAGCCCCAGCATTTT
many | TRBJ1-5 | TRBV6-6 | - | CASSYSSSNQPQHF | TGTGCCAGCAGTTACTCGAGTAGCAATCAGCCCCAGCATTTT
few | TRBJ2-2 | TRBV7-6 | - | CASSWANTGELFF | TGTGCCAGCAGCTGGGCGAACACCGGGGAGCTGTTTTTT
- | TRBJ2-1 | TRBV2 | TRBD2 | CASSATSGPRGGEQFF | TGTGCCAGCAGTGCCACTAGCGGGCCTAGGGGGGGTGAGCAGTTCTTC
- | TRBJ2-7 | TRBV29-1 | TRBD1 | CSVQGALYEQYF | TGCAGCGTACAGGGGGCTTTATACGAGCAGTACTTC
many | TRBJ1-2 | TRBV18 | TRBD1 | CASSRGTGGYDYGYTF | TGTGCCAGCTCAAGGGGGACAGGGGGCTACGACTATGGCTACACCTTC
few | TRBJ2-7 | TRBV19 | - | CASSPRTQTDEQYF | TGTGCCAGTAGTCCTCGGACCCAAACGGACGAGCAGTACTTC
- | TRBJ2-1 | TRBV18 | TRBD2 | CASSPGAGTSRYNEQFF | TGTGCCAGCTCACCAGGGGCGGGGACTAGCCGGTACAATGAGCAGTTCTTC
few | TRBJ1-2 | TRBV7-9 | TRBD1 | CASSTGTVFRGYTF | TGTGCCAGCAGCACCGGGACAGTCTTCCGTGGCTACACCTTC
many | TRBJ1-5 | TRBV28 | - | CATHEINPGGNQPQHF | TGTGCCACCCACGAAATAAACCCGGGGGGCAATCAGCCCCAGCATTTT
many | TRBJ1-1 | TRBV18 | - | CASSGMRNTEAFF | TGTGCCAGCTCAGGGATGCGGAACACTGAAGCTTTCTTT
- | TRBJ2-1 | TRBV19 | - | CGSGGPNHNEQFF | TGTGGGAGTGGCGGGCCTAACCACAATGAGCAGTTCTTC
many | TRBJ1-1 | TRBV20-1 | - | CSARPAGLAEAFF | TGCAGTGCTAGGCCCGCGGGGTTGGCTGAAGCTTTCTTT
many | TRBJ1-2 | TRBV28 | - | CASCLGQGLYGYTF | TGTGCCAGCTGCCTGGGCCAGGGACTGTATGGCTACACCTTC
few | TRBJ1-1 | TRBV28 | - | CASGRGADEAFF | TGTGCCAGCGGTCGGGGGGCAGATGAAGCTTTCTTT
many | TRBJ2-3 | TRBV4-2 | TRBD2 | CASSPGGDTQYF | TGTGCCAGCAGCCCCGGGGGGGATACGCAGTATTTT
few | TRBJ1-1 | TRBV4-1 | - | CASSQDWGAAPGEAFF | TGCGCCAGCAGCCAAGATTGGGGCGCCGCACCGGGTGAAGCTTTCTTT
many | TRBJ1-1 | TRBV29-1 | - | CSVEDPGRDTEAFF | TGCAGCGTTGAAGATCCGGGACGGGACACTGAAGCTTTCTTT
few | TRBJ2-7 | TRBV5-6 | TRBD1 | CASSTLDRDGNEQYF | TGTGCCAGCAGTACCCTGGACAGGGACGGGAACGAGCAGTACTTC
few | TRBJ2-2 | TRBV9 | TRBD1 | CASSSNRDRGTGELFF | TGTGCCAGCAGCTCTAATCGGGACAGGGGCACCGGGGAGCTGTTTTTT
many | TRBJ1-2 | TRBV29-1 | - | CSVERGNPNYGYTF | TGCAGCGTGGAAAGAGGAAACCCTAACTATGGCTACACCTTC